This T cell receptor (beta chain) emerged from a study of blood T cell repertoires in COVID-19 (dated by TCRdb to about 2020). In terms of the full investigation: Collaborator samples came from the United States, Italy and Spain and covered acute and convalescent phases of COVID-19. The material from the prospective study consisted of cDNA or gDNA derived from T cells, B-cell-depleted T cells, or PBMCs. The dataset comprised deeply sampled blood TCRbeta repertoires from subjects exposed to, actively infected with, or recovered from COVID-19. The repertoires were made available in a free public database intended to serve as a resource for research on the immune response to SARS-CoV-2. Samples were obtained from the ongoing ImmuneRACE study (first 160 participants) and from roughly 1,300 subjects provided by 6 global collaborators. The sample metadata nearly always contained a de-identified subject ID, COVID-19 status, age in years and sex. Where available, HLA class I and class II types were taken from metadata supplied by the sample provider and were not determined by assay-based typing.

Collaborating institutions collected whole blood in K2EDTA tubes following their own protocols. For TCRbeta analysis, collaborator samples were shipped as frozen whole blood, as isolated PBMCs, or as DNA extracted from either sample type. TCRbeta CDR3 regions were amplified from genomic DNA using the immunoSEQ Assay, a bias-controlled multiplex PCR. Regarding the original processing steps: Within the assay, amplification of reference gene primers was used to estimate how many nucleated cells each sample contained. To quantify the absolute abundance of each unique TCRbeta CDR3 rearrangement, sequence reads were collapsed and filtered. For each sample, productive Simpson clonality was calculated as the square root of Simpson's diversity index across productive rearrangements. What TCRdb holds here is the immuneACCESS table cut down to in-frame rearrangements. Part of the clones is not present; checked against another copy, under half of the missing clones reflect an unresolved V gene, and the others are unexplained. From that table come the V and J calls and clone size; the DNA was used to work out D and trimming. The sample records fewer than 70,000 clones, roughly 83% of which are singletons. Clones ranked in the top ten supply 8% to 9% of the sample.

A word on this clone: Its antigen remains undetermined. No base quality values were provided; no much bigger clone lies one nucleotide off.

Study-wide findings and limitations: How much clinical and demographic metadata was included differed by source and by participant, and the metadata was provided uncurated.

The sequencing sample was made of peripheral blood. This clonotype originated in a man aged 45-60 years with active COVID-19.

In nucleotides, the sequence is TGTGCCAGCAGCTTCCTAGCGGGAGTTCACGGGGAGCTGTTTTTT. It codes for CASSFLAGVHGELFF. Recombination linked TRBV7-2 to TRBJ2-2; 10 bases in the junction line up with TRBD2. Per the germline V gene, SGHTA is the CDR1 and FQGNSA is the CDR2. Inclusive of the bounding cysteine and phenylalanine, the CDR3 is 15 residues long. Of the read, only the CDR3 DNA is kept; its 45 bases are in frame from base 1. Compared with germline, V lacks 3 bases and J lacks 7 bases; bases without a gene match: 5.